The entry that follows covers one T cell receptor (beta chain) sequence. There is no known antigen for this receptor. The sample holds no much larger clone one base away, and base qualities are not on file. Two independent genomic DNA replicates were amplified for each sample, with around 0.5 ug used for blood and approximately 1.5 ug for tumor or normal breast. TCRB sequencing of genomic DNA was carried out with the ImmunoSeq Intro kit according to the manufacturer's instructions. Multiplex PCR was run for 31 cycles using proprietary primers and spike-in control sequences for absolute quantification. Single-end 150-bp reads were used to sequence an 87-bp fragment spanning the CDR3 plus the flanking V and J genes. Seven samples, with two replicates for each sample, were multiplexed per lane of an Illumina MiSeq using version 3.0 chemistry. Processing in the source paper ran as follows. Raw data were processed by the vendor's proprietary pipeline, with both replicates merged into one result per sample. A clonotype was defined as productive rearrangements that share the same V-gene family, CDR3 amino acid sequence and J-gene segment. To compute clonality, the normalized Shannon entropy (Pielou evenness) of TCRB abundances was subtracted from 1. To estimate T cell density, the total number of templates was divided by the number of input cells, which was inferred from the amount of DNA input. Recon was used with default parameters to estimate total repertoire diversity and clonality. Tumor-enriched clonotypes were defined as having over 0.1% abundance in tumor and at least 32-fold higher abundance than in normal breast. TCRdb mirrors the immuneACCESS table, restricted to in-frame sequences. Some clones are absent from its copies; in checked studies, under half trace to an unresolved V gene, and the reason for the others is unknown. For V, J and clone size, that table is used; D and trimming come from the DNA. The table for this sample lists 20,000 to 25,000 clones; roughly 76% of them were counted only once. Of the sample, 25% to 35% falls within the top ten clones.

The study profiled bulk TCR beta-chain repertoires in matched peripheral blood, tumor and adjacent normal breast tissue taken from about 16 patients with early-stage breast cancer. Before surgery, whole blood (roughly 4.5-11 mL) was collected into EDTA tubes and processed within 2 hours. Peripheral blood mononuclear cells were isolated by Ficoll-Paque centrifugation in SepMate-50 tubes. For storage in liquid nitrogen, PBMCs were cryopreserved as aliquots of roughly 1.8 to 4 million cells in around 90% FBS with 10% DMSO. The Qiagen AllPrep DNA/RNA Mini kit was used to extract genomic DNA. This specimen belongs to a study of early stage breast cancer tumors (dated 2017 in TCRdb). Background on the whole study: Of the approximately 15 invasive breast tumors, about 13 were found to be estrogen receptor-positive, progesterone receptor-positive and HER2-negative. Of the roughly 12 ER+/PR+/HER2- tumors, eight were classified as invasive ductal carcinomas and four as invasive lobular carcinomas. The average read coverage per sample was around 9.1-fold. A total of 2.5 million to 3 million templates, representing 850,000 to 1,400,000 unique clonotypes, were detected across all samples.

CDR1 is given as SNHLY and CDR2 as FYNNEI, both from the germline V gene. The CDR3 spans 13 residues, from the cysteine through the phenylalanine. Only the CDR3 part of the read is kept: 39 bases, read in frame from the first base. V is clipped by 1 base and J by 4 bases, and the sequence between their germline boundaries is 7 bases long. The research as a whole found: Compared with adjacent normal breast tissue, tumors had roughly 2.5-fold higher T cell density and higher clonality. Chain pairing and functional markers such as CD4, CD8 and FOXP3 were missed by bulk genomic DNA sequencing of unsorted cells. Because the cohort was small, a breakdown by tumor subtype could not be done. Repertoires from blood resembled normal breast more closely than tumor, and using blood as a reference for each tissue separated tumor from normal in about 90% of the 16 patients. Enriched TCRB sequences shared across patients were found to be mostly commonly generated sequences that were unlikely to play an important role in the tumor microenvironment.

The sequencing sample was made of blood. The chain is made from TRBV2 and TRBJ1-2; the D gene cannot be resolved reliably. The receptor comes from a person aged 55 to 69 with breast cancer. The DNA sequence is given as TGTGCCAGCAGTGAAGGGGTAACCTATGGCTACACCTTC. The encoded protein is CASSEGVTYGYTF.